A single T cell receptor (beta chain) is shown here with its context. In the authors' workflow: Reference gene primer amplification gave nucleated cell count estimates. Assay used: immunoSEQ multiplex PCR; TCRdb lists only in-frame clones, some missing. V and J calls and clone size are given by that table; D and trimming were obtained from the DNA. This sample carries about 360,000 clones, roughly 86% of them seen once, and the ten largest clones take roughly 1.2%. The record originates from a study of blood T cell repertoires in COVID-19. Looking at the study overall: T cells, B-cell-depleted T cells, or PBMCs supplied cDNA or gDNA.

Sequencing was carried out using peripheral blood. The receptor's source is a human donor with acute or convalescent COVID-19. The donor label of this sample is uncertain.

The CDR3 sequence is CASSLRTGTQYF. For the CDR3, the DNA is TGTGCCAGCTCACTCCGTACCGGTACGCAGTATTTT. The chain is built from TRBV18 and TRBJ2-3; D remains unclear. The germline V gene encodes CDR1 KGHSH and CDR2 LQKENI. The ends were cut back, 4 bases at V and 8 bases at J, with 10 bases in the middle. This CDR3 has 12 amino acids.